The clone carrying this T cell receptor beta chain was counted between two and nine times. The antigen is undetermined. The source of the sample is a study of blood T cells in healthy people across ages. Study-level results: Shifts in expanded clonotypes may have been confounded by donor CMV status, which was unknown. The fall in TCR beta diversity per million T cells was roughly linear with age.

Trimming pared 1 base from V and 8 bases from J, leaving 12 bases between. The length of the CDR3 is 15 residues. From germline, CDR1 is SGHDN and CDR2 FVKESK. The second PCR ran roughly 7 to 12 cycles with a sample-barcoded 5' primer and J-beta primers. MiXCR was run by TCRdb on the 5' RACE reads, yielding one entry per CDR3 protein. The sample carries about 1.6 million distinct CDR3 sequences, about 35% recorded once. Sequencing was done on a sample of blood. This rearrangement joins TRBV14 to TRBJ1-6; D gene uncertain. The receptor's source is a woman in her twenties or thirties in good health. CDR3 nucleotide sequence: TGTGCCAGCAGCCAAGCGCTAGGAAAATATTCACCCCTCCACTTT. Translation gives CASSQALGKYSPLHF.